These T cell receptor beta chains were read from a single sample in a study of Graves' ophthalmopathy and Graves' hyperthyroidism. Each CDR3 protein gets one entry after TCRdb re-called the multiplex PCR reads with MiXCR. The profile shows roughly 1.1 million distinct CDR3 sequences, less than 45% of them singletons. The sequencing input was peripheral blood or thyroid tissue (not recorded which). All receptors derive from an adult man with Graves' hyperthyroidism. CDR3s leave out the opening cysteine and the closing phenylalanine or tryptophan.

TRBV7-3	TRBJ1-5	ASSLMGVREPQH
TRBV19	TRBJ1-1	ASSMTGYTEAF
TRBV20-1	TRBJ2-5	SASRGHKETQY
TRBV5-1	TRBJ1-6	ASSYHAYNSPLH
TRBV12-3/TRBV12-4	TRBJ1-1	ASSADRDSLNTEAF
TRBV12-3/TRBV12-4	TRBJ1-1	ASSFKFDRGNTEAF
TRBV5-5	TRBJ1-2	ASSYTGPSYGYT
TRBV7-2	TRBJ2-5	ASRSLAGGLQETQY
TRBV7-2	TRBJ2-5	ASSPGSAGGETQY
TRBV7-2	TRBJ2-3	ASSLVLAADTQY
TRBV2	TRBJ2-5	ANRVKDQETQY
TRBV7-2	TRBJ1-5	ASSPDRAQAAQH
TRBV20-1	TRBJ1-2	SAPRTAGDGYT
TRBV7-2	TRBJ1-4	ASSPGDRVGNEKLF
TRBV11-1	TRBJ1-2	ASSLSRTGLYGYT
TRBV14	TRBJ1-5	ASSQAPRIAKFALLNQPQH
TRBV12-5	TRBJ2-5	ASGPDLEETQY
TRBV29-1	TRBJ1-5	SSYATSSNQPQH
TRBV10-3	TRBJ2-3	AISEERETDTQY
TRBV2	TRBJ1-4	ASRSGPTTYEKLF
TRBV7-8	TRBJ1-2	ASSRAANYGYT
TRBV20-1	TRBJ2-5	SAQTSGALETQY
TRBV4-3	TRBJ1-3	ASSQDERAQNTIY
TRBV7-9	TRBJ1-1	ASSSDRTYTEAF
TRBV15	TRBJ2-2	ATSRGRVGASTGELF
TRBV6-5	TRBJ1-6	ASNGQGLSTPLH
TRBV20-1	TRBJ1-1	SARKTGPGDTEAF
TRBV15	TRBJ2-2	ATSRGILGGRATWELF
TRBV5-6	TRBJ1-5	ASSFFTYSNQPQH
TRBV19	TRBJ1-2	ASERDRGYGYT
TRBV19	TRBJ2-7	ASSLPNTRQFTYEQY
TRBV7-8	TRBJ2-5	ASSPIGGPETQY
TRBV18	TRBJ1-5	ASSPGEIGQPQH
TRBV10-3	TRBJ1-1	AISESSGRGENTEAF
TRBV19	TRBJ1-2	ASSIPGAWGMDGYT
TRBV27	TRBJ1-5	ASSSGAGQPQH